This TCR beta chain emerged from a study of identical twins. Study observations and caveats: Sequences that were beta out-of-frame showed weaker excess twin sharing. Insertions ran lower in abundant cord blood beta clonotypes, though not in memory repertoires.

Turning to this clonotype: No antigen is known for it.

Template switching supplied a universal primer site; unique molecular identifiers were carried on the cDNA. TCRdb redid the calling of the 5' RACE reads with MiXCR, one entry per CDR3 protein. The table has roughly 1,500,000 distinct CDR3 sequences, under 35% seen once. The sequence was obtained from a newborn girl in good health. Specimen: cord blood.

The CDR3: CAWRTRGLRSPLHF. CDR3 nucleotide sequence: TGTGCCTGGAGGACTCGGGGATTGCGCTCACCCCTCCACTTT. This chain uses TRBV30 with TRBJ1-6; no clear D. The CDR3 has 14 residues. Germline V gene lookup returns CDR1 GTSNPN and CDR2 SVGIG (reference sequence). Trimming removed 3 bases at V and 10 bases at J, with 16 bases between.